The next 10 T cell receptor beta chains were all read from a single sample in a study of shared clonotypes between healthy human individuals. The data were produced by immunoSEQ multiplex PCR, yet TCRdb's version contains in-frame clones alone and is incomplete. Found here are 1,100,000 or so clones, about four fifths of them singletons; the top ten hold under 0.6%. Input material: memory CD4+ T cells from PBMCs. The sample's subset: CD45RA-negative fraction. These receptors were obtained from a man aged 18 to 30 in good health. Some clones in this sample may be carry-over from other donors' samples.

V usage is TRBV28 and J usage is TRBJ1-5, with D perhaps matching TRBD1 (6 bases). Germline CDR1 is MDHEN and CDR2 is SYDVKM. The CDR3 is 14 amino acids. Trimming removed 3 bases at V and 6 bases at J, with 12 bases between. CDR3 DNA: TGTGCCAGCAGTTTTGGGGGGGCGACTCAGCCCCAGCATTTT. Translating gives CASSFGGATQPQHF.

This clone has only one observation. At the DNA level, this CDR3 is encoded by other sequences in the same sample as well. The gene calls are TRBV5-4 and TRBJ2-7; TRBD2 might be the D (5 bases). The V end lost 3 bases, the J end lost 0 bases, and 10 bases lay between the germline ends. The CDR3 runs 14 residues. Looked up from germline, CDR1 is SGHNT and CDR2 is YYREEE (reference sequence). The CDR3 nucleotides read TGTGCCAGCAGCTCTCGGACTGGCTCCTACGAGCAGTACTTC. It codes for CASSSRTGSYEQYF. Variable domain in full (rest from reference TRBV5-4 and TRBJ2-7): ETGVTQSPTHLIKTRGQQVTLRCSSQSGHNTVSWYQQALGQGPQFIFQYYREEENGRGNFPPRFSGLQFPNYSSELNVNALELDDSALYLCASSSRTGSYEQYFGPGTRLTVT.

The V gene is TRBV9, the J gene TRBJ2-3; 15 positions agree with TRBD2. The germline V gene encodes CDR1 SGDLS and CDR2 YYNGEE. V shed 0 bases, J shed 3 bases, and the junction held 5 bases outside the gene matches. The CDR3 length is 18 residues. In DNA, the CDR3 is TGTGCCAGCAGCGTAGGAGCTGGACTAGCGGGGGGGACAGATACGCAGTATTTT. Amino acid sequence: CASSVGAGLAGGTDTQYF.

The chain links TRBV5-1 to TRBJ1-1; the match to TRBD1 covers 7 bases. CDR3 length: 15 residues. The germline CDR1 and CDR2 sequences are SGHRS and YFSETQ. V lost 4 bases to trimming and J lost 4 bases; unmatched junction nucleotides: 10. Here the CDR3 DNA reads TGCGCCAGCAGCCAACAGGGGTTGGTCGTCACTGAAGCTTTCTTT. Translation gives CASSQQGLVVTEAFF. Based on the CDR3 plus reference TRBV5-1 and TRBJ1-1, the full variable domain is KAGVTQTPRYLIKTRGQQVTLSCSPISGHRSVSWYQQTPGQGLQFLFEYFSETQRNKGNFPGRFSGRQFSNSRSEMNVSTLELGDSALYLCASSQQGLVVTEAFFGQGTRLTVV.

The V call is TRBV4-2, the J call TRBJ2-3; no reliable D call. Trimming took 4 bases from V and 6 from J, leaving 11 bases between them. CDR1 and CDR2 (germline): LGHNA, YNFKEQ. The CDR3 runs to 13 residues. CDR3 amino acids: CASSPPSPDTQYF. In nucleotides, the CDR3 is TGTGCCAGCAGCCCACCCTCCCCGGATACGCAGTATTTT.

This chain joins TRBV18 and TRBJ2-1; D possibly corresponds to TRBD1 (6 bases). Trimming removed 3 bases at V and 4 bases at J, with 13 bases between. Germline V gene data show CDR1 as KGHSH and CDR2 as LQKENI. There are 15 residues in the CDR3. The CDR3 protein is CASSPNYRAYNEQFF. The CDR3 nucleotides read TGTGCCAGCTCACCGAACTACAGGGCGTACAATGAGCAGTTCTTC. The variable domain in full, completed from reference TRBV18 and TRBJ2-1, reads NAGVMQNPRHLVRRRGQEARLRCSPMKGHSHVYWYRQLPEEGLKFMVYLQKENIIDESGMPKERFSAEFPKEGPSILRIQQVVRGDSAAYFCASSPNYRAYNEQFFGPGTRLTVL.

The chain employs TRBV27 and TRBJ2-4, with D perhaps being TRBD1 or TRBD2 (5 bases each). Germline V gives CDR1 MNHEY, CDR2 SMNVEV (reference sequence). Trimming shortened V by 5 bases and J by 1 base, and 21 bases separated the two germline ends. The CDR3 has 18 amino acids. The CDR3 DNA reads TGTGCCAGCAGTCCTGCCTGGGACGGCGGTCTGGCCAAAAACATTCAGTACTTC. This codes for CASSPAWDGGLAKNIQYF.

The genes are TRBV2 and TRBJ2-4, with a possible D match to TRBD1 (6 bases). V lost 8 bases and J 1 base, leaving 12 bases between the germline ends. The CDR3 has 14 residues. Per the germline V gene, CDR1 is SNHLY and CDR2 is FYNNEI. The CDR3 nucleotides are TGTGCCAGCTTTAACAGGGCGGCCAAAAACATTCAGTACTTC. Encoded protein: CASFNRAAKNIQYF. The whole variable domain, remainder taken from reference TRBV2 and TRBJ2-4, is EPEVTQTPSHQVTQMGQEVILRCVPISNHLYFYWYRQILGQKVEFLVSFYNNEISEKSEIFDDQFSVERPDGSNFTLKIRSTKLEDSAMYFCASFNRAAKNIQYFGAGTRLSVL.

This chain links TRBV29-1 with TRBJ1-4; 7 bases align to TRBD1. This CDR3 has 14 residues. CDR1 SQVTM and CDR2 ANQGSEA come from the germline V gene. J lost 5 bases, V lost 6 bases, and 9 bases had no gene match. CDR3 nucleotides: TGCAGCGTGAAAAGGGACAGTCAAAATGAAAAACTGTTTTTT. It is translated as CSVKRDSQNEKLFF.

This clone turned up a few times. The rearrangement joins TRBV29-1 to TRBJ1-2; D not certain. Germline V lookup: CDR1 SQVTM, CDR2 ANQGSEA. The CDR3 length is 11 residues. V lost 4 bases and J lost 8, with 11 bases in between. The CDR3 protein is CSVGGPMGYTF. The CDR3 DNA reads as TGCAGCGTTGGTGGGCCCATGGGCTACACCTTC.